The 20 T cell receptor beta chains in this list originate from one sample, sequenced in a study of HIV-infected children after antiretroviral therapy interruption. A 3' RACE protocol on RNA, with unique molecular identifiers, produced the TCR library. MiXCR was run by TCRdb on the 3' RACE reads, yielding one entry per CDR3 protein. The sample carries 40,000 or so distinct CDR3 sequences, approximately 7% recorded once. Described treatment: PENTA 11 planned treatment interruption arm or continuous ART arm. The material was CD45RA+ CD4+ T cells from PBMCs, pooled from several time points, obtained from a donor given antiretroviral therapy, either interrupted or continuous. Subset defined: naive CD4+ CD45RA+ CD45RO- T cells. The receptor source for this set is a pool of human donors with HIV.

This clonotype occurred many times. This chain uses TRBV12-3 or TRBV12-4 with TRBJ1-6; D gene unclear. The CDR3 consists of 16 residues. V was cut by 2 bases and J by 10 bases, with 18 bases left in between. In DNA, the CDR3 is TGTGCCAGCAGTTTATTCGTGGGTTTCGCAAGGTCACCCCTCCACTTT. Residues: CASSLFVGFARSPLHF.

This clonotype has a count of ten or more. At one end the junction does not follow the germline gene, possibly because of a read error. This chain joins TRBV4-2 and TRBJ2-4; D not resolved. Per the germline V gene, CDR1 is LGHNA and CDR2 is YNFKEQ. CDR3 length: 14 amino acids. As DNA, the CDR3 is TGTGCCAGCAGCCAAGATAGCACTCAAAACACCTTGTACTTT. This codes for CASSQDSTQNTLYF.

Written as DNA, the CDR3 is TGTGCCAGCAGTCAACAGGGGCTCCCAGGGGAAAAACTGTTTTTT. This translates into CASSQQGLPGEKLFF. The chain joins TRBV2 to TRBJ1-4; TRBD1 matches 7 bases. Germline CDR1 SNHLY, CDR2 FYNNEI. V lost 5 bases and J lost 8; bases outside the gene matches: 11. The length of the CDR3 is 15 residues.

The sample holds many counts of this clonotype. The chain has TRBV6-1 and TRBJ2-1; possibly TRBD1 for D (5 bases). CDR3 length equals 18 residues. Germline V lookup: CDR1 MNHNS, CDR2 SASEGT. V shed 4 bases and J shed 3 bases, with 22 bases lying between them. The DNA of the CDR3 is TGTGCCAGCAGTGGGACAAACCGTACCCCGTCTGGCTACAATGAGCAGTTCTTC. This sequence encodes CASSGTNRTPSGYNEQFF.

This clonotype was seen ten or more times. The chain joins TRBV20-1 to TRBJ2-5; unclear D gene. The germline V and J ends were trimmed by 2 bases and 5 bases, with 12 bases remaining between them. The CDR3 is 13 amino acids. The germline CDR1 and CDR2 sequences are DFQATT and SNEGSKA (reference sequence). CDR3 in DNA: TGCAGTGCTAGAAGTGGCGCTTGGGAGACCCAGTACTTC. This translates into CSARSGAWETQYF.

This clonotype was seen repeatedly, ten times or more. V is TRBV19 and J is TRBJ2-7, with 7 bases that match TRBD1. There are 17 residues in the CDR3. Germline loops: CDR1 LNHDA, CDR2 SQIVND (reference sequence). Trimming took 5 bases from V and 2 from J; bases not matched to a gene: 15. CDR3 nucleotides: TGTGCCAGTAGTCCAAGGGACCGGGACAGAAAAACCTACGAGCAGTACTTC. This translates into CASSPRDRDRKTYEQYF.

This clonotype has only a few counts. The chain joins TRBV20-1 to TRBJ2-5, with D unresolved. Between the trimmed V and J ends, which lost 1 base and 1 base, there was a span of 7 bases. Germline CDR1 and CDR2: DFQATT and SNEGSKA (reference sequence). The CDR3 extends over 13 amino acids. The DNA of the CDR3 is TGCAGTGCTAGAGCGTCCACCCAAGAGACCCAGTACTTC. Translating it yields CSARASTQETQYF.

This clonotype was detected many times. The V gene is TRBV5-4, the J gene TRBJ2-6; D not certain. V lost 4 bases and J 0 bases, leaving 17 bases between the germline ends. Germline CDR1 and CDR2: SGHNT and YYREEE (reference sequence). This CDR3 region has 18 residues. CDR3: CASSPRFQVISGANVLTF. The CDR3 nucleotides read TGTGCCAGCAGCCCTAGGTTTCAGGTTATCTCTGGGGCCAACGTCCTGACTTTC.

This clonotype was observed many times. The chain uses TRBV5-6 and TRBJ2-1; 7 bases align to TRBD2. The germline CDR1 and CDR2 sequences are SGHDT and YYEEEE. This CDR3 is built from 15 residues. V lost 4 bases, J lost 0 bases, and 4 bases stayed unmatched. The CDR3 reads CASSDGLVSYNEQFF. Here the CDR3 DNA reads TGTGCCAGCAGCGATGGACTAGTCTCCTACAATGAGCAGTTCTTC. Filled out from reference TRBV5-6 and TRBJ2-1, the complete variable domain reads DAGVTQSPTHLIKTRGQQVTLRCSPKSGHDTVSWYQQALGQGPQFIFQYYEEEERQRGNFPDRFSGHQFPNYSSELNVNALLLGDSALYLCASSDGLVSYNEQFFGPGTRLTVL.

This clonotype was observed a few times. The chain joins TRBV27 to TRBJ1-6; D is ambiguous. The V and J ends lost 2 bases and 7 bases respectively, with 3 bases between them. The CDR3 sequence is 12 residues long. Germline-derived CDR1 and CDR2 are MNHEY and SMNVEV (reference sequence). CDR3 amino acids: CASSLINSPLHF. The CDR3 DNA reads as TGTGCCAGCAGTTTAATCAATTCACCCCTCCACTTT.

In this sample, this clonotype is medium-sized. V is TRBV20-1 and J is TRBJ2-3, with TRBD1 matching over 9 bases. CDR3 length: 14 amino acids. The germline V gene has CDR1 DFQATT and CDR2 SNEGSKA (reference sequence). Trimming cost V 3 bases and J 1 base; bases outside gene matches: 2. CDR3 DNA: TGCAGTGCTAGGGGACAGGGACGCACAGATACGCAGTATTTT. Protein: CSARGQGRTDTQYF.

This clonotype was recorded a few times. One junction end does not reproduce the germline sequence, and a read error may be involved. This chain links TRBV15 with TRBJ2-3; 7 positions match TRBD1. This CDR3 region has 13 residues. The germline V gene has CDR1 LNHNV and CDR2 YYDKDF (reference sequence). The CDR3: CASSRDSAETLYF. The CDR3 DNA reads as TGTGCTAGCAGTAGGGACAGTGCAGAAACGCTGTATTTT.

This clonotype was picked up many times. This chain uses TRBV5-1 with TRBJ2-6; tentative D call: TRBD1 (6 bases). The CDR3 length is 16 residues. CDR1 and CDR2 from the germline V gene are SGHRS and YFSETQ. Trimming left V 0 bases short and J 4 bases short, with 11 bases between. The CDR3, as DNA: TGCGCCAGCAGCTTGGGTTGGGGGCAAGGGGCCAACGTCCTGACTTTC. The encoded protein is CASSLGWGQGANVLTF.

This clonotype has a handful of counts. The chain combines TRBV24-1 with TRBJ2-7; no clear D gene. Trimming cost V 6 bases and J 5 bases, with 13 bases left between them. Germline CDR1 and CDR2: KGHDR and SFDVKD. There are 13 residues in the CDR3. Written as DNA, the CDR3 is TGTGCCACCAGTAGTTACACATCACACGAGCAGTACTTC. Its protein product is CATSSYTSHEQYF.

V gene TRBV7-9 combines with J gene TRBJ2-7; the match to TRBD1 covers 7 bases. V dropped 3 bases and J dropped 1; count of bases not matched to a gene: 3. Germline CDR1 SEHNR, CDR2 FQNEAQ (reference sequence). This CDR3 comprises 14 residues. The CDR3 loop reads CASSFGTVSYEQYF. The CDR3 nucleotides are TGTGCCAGCAGCTTCGGGACAGTTTCCTACGAGCAGTACTTC.

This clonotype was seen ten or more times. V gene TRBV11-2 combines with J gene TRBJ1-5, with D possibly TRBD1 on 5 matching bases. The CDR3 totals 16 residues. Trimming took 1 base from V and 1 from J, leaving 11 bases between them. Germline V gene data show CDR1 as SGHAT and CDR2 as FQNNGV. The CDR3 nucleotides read TGTGCCAGCAGCTTAGCGGGGGGGATGAGCAATCAGCCCCAGCATTTT. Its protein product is CASSLAGGMSNQPQHF.

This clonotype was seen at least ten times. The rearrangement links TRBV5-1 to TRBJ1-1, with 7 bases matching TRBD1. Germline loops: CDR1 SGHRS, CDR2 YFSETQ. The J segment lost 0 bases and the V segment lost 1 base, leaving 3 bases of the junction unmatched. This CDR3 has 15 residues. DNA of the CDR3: TGCGCCAGCAGCTTGATACAGGGGATGAACACTGAAGCTTTCTTT. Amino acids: CASSLIQGMNTEAFF.

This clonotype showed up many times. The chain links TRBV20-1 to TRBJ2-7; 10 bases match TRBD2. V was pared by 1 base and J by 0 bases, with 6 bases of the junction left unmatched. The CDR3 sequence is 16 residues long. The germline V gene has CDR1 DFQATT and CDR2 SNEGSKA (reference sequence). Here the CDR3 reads CSARVSGRTSSYEQYF. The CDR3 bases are TGCAGTGCTAGAGTTAGCGGGAGGACTAGCTCCTACGAGCAGTACTTC.

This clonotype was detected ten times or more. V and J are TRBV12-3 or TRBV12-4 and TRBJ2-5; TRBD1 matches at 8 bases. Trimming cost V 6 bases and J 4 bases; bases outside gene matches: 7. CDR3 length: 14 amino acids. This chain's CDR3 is CASSQTDRVETQYF. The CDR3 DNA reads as TGTGCCAGCAGCCAAACGGACAGGGTAGAGACCCAGTACTTC.

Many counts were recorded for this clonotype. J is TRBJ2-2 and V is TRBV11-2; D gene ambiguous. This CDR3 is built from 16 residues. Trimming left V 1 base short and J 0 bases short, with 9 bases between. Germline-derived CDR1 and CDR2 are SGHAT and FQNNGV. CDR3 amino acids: CASSLVWSTNTGELFF. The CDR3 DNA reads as TGTGCCAGCAGCTTAGTCTGGAGTACGAACACCGGGGAGCTGTTTTTT.